The 20 T cell receptor beta chains below were found in one sample sequenced in a study of neurological immune-mediated disorders. MiXCR was run by TCRdb on the 5' RACE reads, yielding one entry per CDR3 protein. This table holds about 60,000 distinct CDR3 sequences, approximately 3.1% found once. The sequenced sample consisted of PBMCs. These receptors all come from a woman in her sixties or seventies with multiple sclerosis.

This clonotype showed up many times. The rearrangement joins TRBV5-1 to TRBJ2-6; D perhaps matches TRBD1 (5 bases). CDR3 length: 15 residues. V lost 1 base to trimming and J lost 1 base, with 6 bases between them. Germline CDR1 SGHRS, CDR2 YFSETQ. The CDR3 DNA reads TGCGCCAGCAGCTTGTCAGGGTCTGGGGCCAACGTCCTGACTTTC. Amino acids: CASSLSGSGANVLTF.

There are many counts of this clonotype. J is TRBJ2-5 and V is TRBV7-2, with D unclear. CDR3 length equals 13 residues. The V gene's germline CDR1 is SGHTA and CDR2 FQGNSA. The ends were cut back, 4 bases at V and 1 base at J, with 7 bases in the middle. CDR3 DNA: TGTGCCAGCAGCTCCTCCTTCCAAGAGACCCAGTACTTC. Amino acid sequence: CASSSSFQETQYF.

This clonotype was counted ten times or more. V gene TRBV20-1 combines with J gene TRBJ2-1, with TRBD2 matching over 7 bases. V was clipped by 8 bases and J by 10 bases; unmatched bases: 14. Germline V lookup: CDR1 DFQATT, CDR2 SNEGSKA (reference sequence). The CDR3 is 13 amino acids. In DNA form, the CDR3 reads TGCAGTCACCAAGGGAGGGCCAAATACGAGCAGTTCTTC. Translated: CSHQGRAKYEQFF.

At least ten counts were recorded for this clonotype. The chain recombines TRBV28 with TRBJ2-4; tentative D call: TRBD2 (7 bases). CDR1 is MDHEN, CDR2 SYDVKM, per germline. CDR3 length: 15 amino acids. Trimming removed 6 bases from V and 4 bases from J, with 16 bases in between. CDR3 DNA: TGTGCCAGCAGCCCATGGCGGGGGCAAAAAAACATTCAGTACTTC. Protein: CASSPWRGQKNIQYF. Filled out from reference TRBV28 and TRBJ2-4, the complete variable domain reads DVKVTQSSRYLVKRTGEKVFLECVQDMDHENMFWYRQDPGLGLRLIYFSYDVKMKEKGDIPEGYSVSREKKERFSLILESASTNQTSMYLCASSPWRGQKNIQYFGAGTRLSVL.

This clonotype was recorded at least ten times. This chain joins TRBV12-3 or TRBV12-4 and TRBJ2-1, with a tentative D call TRBD2 (6 bases). This CDR3 region has 15 residues. Trimming removed 2 bases from V and 0 bases from J, with 8 bases in between. The CDR3 DNA is TGTGCCAGCAGTTTACGGGGGAGCTCCTACAATGAGCAGTTCTTC. Protein: CASSLRGSSYNEQFF.

This clonotype was found many times. The chain joins TRBV7-2 to TRBJ1-2; a weak D match, TRBD1 (6 bases). The germline V and J ends were trimmed by 3 bases and 2 bases, with 16 bases remaining between them. CDR3 size: 16 residues. The germline V gene has CDR1 SGHTA and CDR2 FQGNSA. CDR3 loop: CASSLGGGGRNYGYTF. The CDR3 DNA follows: TGTGCCAGCAGCTTGGGGGGTGGGGGCCGAAACTATGGCTACACCTTC.

This clonotype was seen many times. The chain has TRBV7-8 and TRBJ1-2; D ambiguous. Deletions cut 5 bases from V and 0 bases from J, with 13 bases between. Germline CDR1 is SGHVS and CDR2 is FQNEAQ. This CDR3 is 15 amino acids long. The CDR3 region is CASSALGIANYGYTF. The CDR3 DNA follows: TGTGCCAGCAGCGCCCTGGGGATAGCTAACTATGGCTACACCTTC.

This clonotype was seen ten or more times. The chain carries TRBV7-2 and TRBJ2-1, with D perhaps TRBD1 (5 bases). CDR3 length equals 13 residues. Germline loops: CDR1 SGHTA, CDR2 FQGNSA. Trimming left V 5 bases short and J 6 bases short, with 11 bases between. The CDR3 spells CASSQHQGNEQFF. CDR3 sequence (DNA): TGTGCCAGCAGCCAACACCAGGGCAATGAGCAGTTCTTC.

The table lists this clonotype with many counts. V gene TRBV28 combines with J gene TRBJ1-5; D is unclear. Germline V lookup: CDR1 MDHEN, CDR2 SYDVKM. CDR3 length: 12 residues. V lost 7 bases and J 4 bases, leaving 8 bases between the germline ends. CDR3 nucleotide sequence: TGTGCCAGCACTTTGGGTAATCAGCCCCAGCATTTT. This encodes CASTLGNQPQHF. The complete variable domain, with remaining parts taken from reference TRBV28 and TRBJ1-5, reads DVKVTQSSRYLVKRTGEKVFLECVQDMDHENMFWYRQDPGLGLRLIYFSYDVKMKEKGDIPEGYSVSREKKERFSLILESASTNQTSMYLCASTLGNQPQHFGDGTRLSIL.

At least ten counts were recorded for this clonotype. The rearrangement links TRBV5-1 to TRBJ2-3; 7 nucleotides line up with TRBD1. This CDR3 spans 16 amino acids. Germline CDR1 and CDR2: SGHRS and YFSETQ. The junction had 8 bases not matched to a gene; V was cut back by 0 bases and J by 4 bases. The CDR3 coding sequence is TGCGCCAGCAGCTTGGCCGGGACAGACCCTGCAGATACGCAGTATTTT. Translation gives CASSLAGTDPADTQYF.

This clonotype came up many times. The V gene is TRBV12-3 or TRBV12-4, the J gene TRBJ1-2; D is undetermined. This CDR3 region has 14 residues. V was pared by 2 bases and J by 4 bases, with 11 bases between. The CDR3 sequence: CASSLILGSYGYTF. For the CDR3, the DNA is TGTGCCAGCAGTTTAATTTTAGGTAGCTATGGCTACACCTTC.

The chain has TRBV20-1 and TRBJ1-2, with D unresolved. The V end lost 5 bases, the J end lost 7 bases, and 20 bases lay between the germline ends. This CDR3 contains 14 residues. Germline V gene lookup returns CDR1 DFQATT and CDR2 SNEGSKA (reference sequence). The CDR3 is CSAVDEKGNTGYTF. In nucleotides, the CDR3 is TGCAGTGCTGTAGACGAAAAGGGAAACACTGGCTACACCTTC.

This clonotype was recorded many times. The V call is TRBV7-2, the J call TRBJ1-1; the D gene is possibly TRBD1 (6 bases). Deletions cut 3 bases from V and 4 bases from J, with 9 bases between. The CDR3 runs 13 residues. In germline, CDR1 is SGHTA, CDR2 FQGNSA. CDR3 DNA: TGTGCCAGCAGCTTTCAGGGGAGCACTGAAGCTTTCTTT. Translating gives CASSFQGSTEAFF.

This clonotype was counted ten times or more. The rearrangement joins TRBV5-1 to TRBJ1-2, with 9 bases that match TRBD1. Germline CDR1 reads SGHRS; CDR2 reads YFSETQ. The ends lost 3 bases at V and 6 bases at J; junction bases unmatched: 9. The CDR3 has 15 amino acids. CDR3 sequence: CASSSPDRGVDGYTF. In DNA, the CDR3 is TGCGCCAGCAGCTCCCCAGACAGGGGGGTTGATGGCTACACCTTC. Filled out from reference TRBV5-1 and TRBJ1-2, the complete variable domain reads KAGVTQTPRYLIKTRGQQVTLSCSPISGHRSVSWYQQTPGQGLQFLFEYFSETQRNKGNFPGRFSGRQFSNSRSEMNVSTLELGDSALYLCASSSPDRGVDGYTFGSGTRLTVV.

This clonotype was observed many times. The genes are TRBV11-3 and TRBJ2-1, with D perhaps matching TRBD2 (5 bases). V gave up 3 bases and J gave up 6 bases, with 9 bases separating them. The CDR3 covers 13 residues. Per the germline V gene, CDR1 is SGHNT and CDR2 is YENEEA. The CDR3 sequence: CASSFNGVNEQFF. For the CDR3, the DNA is TGTGCCAGCAGCTTTAACGGGGTCAATGAGCAGTTCTTC.

This chain links TRBV20-1 with TRBJ2-1; TRBD2 agrees at 7 bases. Trimming cost V 1 base and J 3 bases; bases outside gene matches: 6. This CDR3 spans 15 amino acids. The germline gives CDR1 DFQATT, CDR2 SNEGSKA (reference sequence). CDR3 amino acids: CSARALGGVYNEQFF. CDR3 bases: TGCAGTGCTAGAGCCCTGGGGGGGGTCTACAATGAGCAGTTCTTC.

This clonotype was counted at least ten times. In DNA, the CDR3 is TGTGCCATCAGTGGATCCGGGGACAGGGACAACTATGGCTACACCTTC. As protein: CAISGSGDRDNYGYTF. V gene TRBV10-3 combines with J gene TRBJ1-2; 9 bases agree with TRBD1. CDR3 size: 16 residues. V was clipped by 4 bases and J by 2 bases; unmatched bases: 8. Germline V CDR1 and CDR2: ENHRY, SYGVKD.

This clonotype has at least ten counts. This chain joins TRBV20-1 and TRBJ1-5; D not certain. The CDR3 runs 14 residues. V was pared by 0 bases and J by 1 base, with 7 bases between. Germline assignment: CDR1 DFQATT and CDR2 SNEGSKA (reference sequence). Written as DNA, the CDR3 is TGCAGTGCTAGAGATCCCAGGAGCAATCAGCCCCAGCATTTT. This sequence encodes CSARDPRSNQPQHF.

In its sample, this clonotype was seen many times. The chain recombines TRBV10-2 with TRBJ2-3; D is perhaps TRBD1 (5 bases). The CDR3 is 13 amino acids. Looked up from germline, CDR1 is WSHSY and CDR2 is SAAADI. Trimming took 4 bases from V and 9 from J, leaving 14 bases between them. The CDR3 DNA reads TGCGCCAGCAGTGGTCGGACATTCCGGACGCAGTATTTT. This gives the protein CASSGRTFRTQYF.

This clonotype has at least ten counts. The gene calls are TRBV7-2 and TRBJ1-1; 8 bases map to TRBD1. After removal of 5 bases from V and 2 bases from J, the junction contained 19 bases not matched to a gene. The CDR3 length is 19 residues. CDR1 SGHTA and CDR2 FQGNSA come from the germline V gene. CDR3 sequence: CASSPRLTHRGRVNTEAFF. DNA of the CDR3: TGTGCCAGCAGCCCCAGATTGACACACAGGGGGAGGGTAAACACTGAAGCTTTCTTT.